This TCR beta chain stems from a study of graft-versus-host responses after intestinal transplantation. Study-level information: Recipients were given multivisceral, liver-intestinal, or isolated intestinal transplants. Each patient got anti-thymocyte globulin induction, then tacrolimus and steroids for approximately 3 years.

Sequenced by immunoSEQ multiplex PCR; TCRdb stores in-frame clones only, minus some. Among 5,000 or so clones listed, over 60% were seen once. Whole-study findings and limits: Some patients had graft-donor T cell macrochimerism, and their allografts showed high graft-versus-host to host-versus-graft clonal ratios.

Only a few counts were recorded for this clone. Its antigen is undetermined. Intraepithelial lymphocytes and lamina propria lymphocytes were released through processing of graft tissue. This CDR3 has 17 amino acids. The germline gives CDR1 SGDLS, CDR2 YYNGEE. V shed 2 bases, J shed 0 bases, and the junction held 7 bases outside the gene matches. The specimen comprised ileum tissue, sampled roughly 260 days after intestinal transplant. This TCR derives from a human patient who received an intestinal transplant, so some T cells may come from the graft donor. The rearrangement uses TRBV9 and TRBJ2-3; the match to TRBD2 covers 9 bases. This chain's CDR3 is CASSVPGLAVSTDTQYF. The CDR3 DNA reads as TGTGCCAGCAGCGTCCCGGGACTAGCCGTTAGCACAGATACGCAGTATTTT. Full variable domain (outside the CDR3, taken from reference TRBV9 and TRBJ2-3): DSGVTQTPKHLITATGQRVTLRCSPRSGDLSVYWYQQSLDQGLQFLIQYYNGEERAKGNILERFSAQQFPDLHSELNLSSLELGDSALYFCASSVPGLAVSTDTQYFGPGTRLTVL.